This TCR beta chain is drawn from a study of shared clonotypes between healthy human individuals. Comment on this clone: Antigen specificity is unknown.

Findings and limits, study-wide: Larger richness was generally estimated for naive than memory subsets.

The CDR3 has 14 amino acids. Germline CDR1 is LNHNV and CDR2 is YYDKDF (reference sequence). Trimming took 2 bases from V and 3 from J, leaving 11 bases between them. Repertoires were generated with immunoSEQ multiplex PCR, while TCRdb's copy carries only in-frame clones and drops some. The sample lists roughly 1,000,000 clones, approximately 78% occurring once. The sequence was collected from a man aged 18 to 35 in good health. Some clones in this sample may be carry-over from other donors' samples. Sequences were obtained from memory CD4+ T cells from PBMCs. As to subset: CD45RA-negative fraction. V and J are TRBV15 and TRBJ2-7; TRBD1 is a possible D gene (5 bases). The CDR3 DNA reads TGTGCCACCAGCAGATCCCGACAGAACTACGAGCAGTACTTC. Translation gives CATSRSRQNYEQYF.